What follows are 25 T cell receptor beta chains derived from one specimen sequenced in a study of T cell repertoires in cytomegalovirus infection (dated by TCRdb to between 2018 and 2021). The treatment or condition label of this sample denotes: in vitro stimulation with specific CMV peptide epitopes to enrich CMV-specific T cells. Their antigens are not known. The data were produced on an Illumina HiSeq 1500. TCRdb reprocessing: public reads trimmed at Q25 with fastp, clones called with MiXCR, in-frame beta chains kept. Each CDR3 protein appears once, grouped with its most common genes and DNA. Here the sample has around 770,000 distinct CDR3 sequences; 25% to 35% occur a single time. The ten largest clones capture over 10% of the sample. The material was cultured CD8+ T cells from PBMCs, obtained from culture after CMV antigen stimulation. The source is a human donor in good health (CMV status not recorded). Some clones in this sample may be carry-over from other donors' samples.

A few counts support this clonotype. An end of the junction differs from the germline gene, which may be a read error. The chain employs TRBV7-6 and TRBJ1-1, with D unresolved. This CDR3 contains 13 residues. CDR1 is SGHVS, CDR2 FNYEAQ, per germline. CDR3 loop: CASSYGEDTEAFF. In DNA, the CDR3 is TGTGCTAGCAGCTATGGGGAGGACACTGAAGCTTTCTTT.

This clonotype has a single count. The CDR3 here is CATSDLNRAGELFF. The DNA of the CDR3 is TGTGCCACCAGTGATTTGAACAGGGCCGGGGAGCTGTTTTTT. The chain has TRBV24-1 and TRBJ2-2, with TRBD1 as a possible D gene (6 bases). V was shortened by 0 bases and J by 6 bases, with 7 bases between the two germline ends. The CDR3 is 14 residues long. Per germline, CDR1 KGHDR and CDR2 SFDVKD.

V and J are TRBV4-1 and TRBJ2-2; 8 bases line up with TRBD1. The CDR3 runs to 17 residues. The V gene end was trimmed by 0 bases and the J gene end by 0 bases; junction bases not matched to a gene: 3. Germline assignment: CDR1 MGHRA and CDR2 YSYEKL. CDR3 sequence: CASSQEARGPNTGELFF. The CDR3, as DNA: TGCGCCAGCAGCCAAGAGGCCAGGGGGCCGAACACCGGGGAGCTGTTTTTT.

The chain joins TRBV29-1 to TRBJ2-1, with D unresolved. Germline V lookup: CDR1 SQVTM, CDR2 ANQGSEA. The length of the CDR3 is 11 residues. Trimming pared 5 bases from V and 5 bases from J, leaving 7 bases between. The CDR3 coding sequence is TGCAGCGTTTATGGGCACAATGAGCAGTTCTTC. Protein sequence: CSVYGHNEQFF.

The rearrangement links TRBV6-5 to TRBJ1-5; 8 nucleotides agree with TRBD1. From germline, CDR1 is MNHEY and CDR2 SVGAGI. The CDR3 sequence is 15 residues long. Losses at the gene ends were 5 bases for V and 5 bases for J; bases not matched to a gene: 8. The CDR3 region is CASSTFQGADQPQHF. The CDR3 nucleotides read TGTGCCAGCAGTACCTTCCAGGGGGCTGATCAGCCCCAGCATTTT.

This clonotype was detected only a few times. The chain combines TRBV5-6 with TRBJ2-1, with 9 bases matching TRBD1. Germline loops: CDR1 SGHDT, CDR2 YYEEEE. The CDR3 contains 13 residues. V lost 5 bases and J lost 12; bases outside the gene matches: 9. The CDR3 region has the DNA TGTGCCAGCAGGGGACAGGGTGAAAGTGGGCAGTTCTTC. Its protein is CASRGQGESGQFF.

This clonotype turned up a few times. This rearrangement joins TRBV19 to TRBJ1-2, with D maybe TRBD1 (5 bases). This CDR3 spans 13 amino acids. V lost 1 base and J lost 7, with 10 bases in between. Germline V gene data show CDR1 as LNHDA and CDR2 as SQIVND (reference sequence). The CDR3 loop is CASSIAGYSGYTF. CDR3 DNA: TGTGCCAGTAGTATAGCAGGGTACTCTGGCTACACCTTC.

This chain uses TRBV20-1 with TRBJ1-2; a weak D match, TRBD1 (5 bases). CDR3 length equals 16 residues. The V and J ends lost 5 bases and 6 bases respectively, with 25 bases between them. The germline V gene encodes CDR1 DFQATT and CDR2 SNEGSKA (reference sequence). CDR3 residues: CSALTWKGTQWNGYTF. For the CDR3, the DNA is TGCAGTGCTTTGACTTGGAAGGGGACTCAATGGAATGGCTACACCTTC.

The rearrangement joins TRBV10-3 to TRBJ1-2, with D tentatively TRBD1 (5 bases). The CDR3 has 12 amino acids. Between the trimmed V and J ends, which lost 8 bases and 3 bases, there was a span of 10 bases. Germline CDR1 and CDR2: ENHRY and SYGVKD. The CDR3 nucleotides are TGTGCCATCGGGGGGGACGACTATGGCTACACCTTC. As protein: CAIGGDDYGYTF.

The chain combines TRBV2 with TRBJ1-3; no reliable D call. The CDR3 has 16 residues. Per the germline V gene, CDR1 is SNHLY and CDR2 is FYNNEI. Between the trimmed V and J ends, which lost 2 bases and 0 bases, there was a span of 11 bases. CDR3 residues: CASSEWVAVSGNTIYF. The CDR3 coding sequence is TGTGCCAGCAGTGAATGGGTTGCAGTCTCTGGAAACACCATATATTTT.

The J gene is TRBJ1-1, the V gene TRBV6-6; D not certain. The CDR3 is 15 amino acids. Trimming removed 2 bases at V and 3 bases at J, with 13 bases between. CDR1 is MNHNY, CDR2 SVGAGI, per germline (reference sequence). The CDR3 spells CASSYGRARYTEAFF. Written as DNA, the CDR3 is TGTGCCAGCAGTTACGGGAGGGCCCGGTACACTGAAGCTTTCTTT.

At least ten counts were recorded for this clonotype. V is TRBV6-5 and J is TRBJ1-1; 11 nucleotides agree with TRBD1. Germline CDR1 is MNHEY and CDR2 is SVGAGI. V lost 0 bases and J lost 4; bases outside the gene matches: 1. This CDR3 spans 15 amino acids. CDR3 region: CASSYSGTGGTEAFF. The CDR3 DNA follows: TGTGCCAGCAGTTACTCTGGGACAGGGGGCACTGAAGCTTTCTTT.

There are a few counts of this clonotype. V gene TRBV19 combines with J gene TRBJ2-2; D is uncertain. This CDR3 has 14 residues. From germline, CDR1 is LNHDA and CDR2 SQIVND (reference sequence). The V end lost 4 bases, the J end lost 6 bases, and 12 bases lay between the germline ends. The CDR3 DNA sequence: TGTGCCAGTAGTACCGGTCCAGCAGCCGGGGAGCTGTTTTTT. Amino acids: CASSTGPAAGELFF.

V usage is TRBV7-9 and J usage is TRBJ1-2; D remains ambiguous. Trimming shortened V by 5 bases and J by 5 bases, and 6 bases separated the two germline ends. Germline V CDR1 and CDR2: SEHNR, FQNEAQ (reference sequence). The CDR3 totals 11 residues. The chain's CDR3 is CASSRDYGYTF. CDR3 nucleotides: TGTGCCAGCAGCCGGGATTATGGCTACACCTTC.

This clonotype was counted only a few times. V gene TRBV27 combines with J gene TRBJ2-5, with 7 positions matching TRBD1. CDR3 length equals 17 residues. Germline CDR1 and CDR2: MNHEY and SMNVEV (reference sequence). Trimming removed 5 bases from V and 4 bases from J; junction bases left unmatched: 16. As DNA, the CDR3 is TGTGCCAGCAGTCCGACCCGGAGACAGGGATGGGGAGAGACCCAGTACTTC. It translates to CASSPTRRQGWGETQYF.

The V call is TRBV29-1, the J call TRBJ2-3; TRBD1 agrees at 7 bases. There are 15 residues in the CDR3. Trimming cost V 1 base and J 2 bases; bases outside gene matches: 6. The germline V gene encodes CDR1 SQVTM and CDR2 ANQGSEA. Written as DNA, the CDR3 is TGCAGCGTTGAAGGACAGGGATACTACACAGATACGCAGTATTTT. It is translated as CSVEGQGYYTDTQYF.

This clonotype showed up just a few times. The chain carries TRBV12-3 or TRBV12-4 and TRBJ1-5, with D possibly matching TRBD1 (5 bases). The CDR3 has 16 residues. V lost 1 base, J lost 5 bases, and 15 bases lay in between. The CDR3 spells CASSLGDSGWDQPQHF. DNA of the CDR3: TGTGCCAGCAGTTTAGGAGACAGTGGATGGGATCAGCCCCAGCATTTT.

This clonotype was seen a handful of times. This chain uses TRBV11-1 with TRBJ2-2, with D unresolved. Germline assignment: CDR1 SGHAT and CDR2 FQDESV (reference sequence). Trimming cost V 5 bases and J 4 bases, with 20 bases left between them. The CDR3 has 17 residues. The CDR3 loop reads CASSLKYPGISTGELFF. The CDR3, as DNA: TGTGCCAGCAGCCTCAAGTATCCGGGTATTAGCACCGGGGAGCTGTTTTTT.

This clonotype appeared many times. J is TRBJ1-3 and V is TRBV7-6; D may be TRBD1 (5 bases). V lost 4 bases, J lost 4 bases, and 14 bases lay in between. The V gene's germline CDR1 is SGHVS and CDR2 FNYEAQ. The CDR3 is 15 amino acids. For the CDR3, the DNA is TGTGCCAGCAGCTCGTCCCGGGACTCCGGAAACACCATATATTTT. Protein sequence: CASSSSRDSGNTIYF.

The rearrangement uses TRBV7-6 and TRBJ1-1; 7 nucleotides align to TRBD1. Looked up from germline, CDR1 is SGHVS and CDR2 is FNYEAQ. CDR3 length: 11 amino acids. Trimming removed 5 bases from V and 8 bases from J; junction bases left unmatched: 2. The CDR3 here is CASSVRGEAFF. In nucleotides, the CDR3 is TGTGCCAGCAGCGTCAGGGGGGAAGCTTTCTTT. The full variable domain, rest sourced from reference TRBV7-6 and TRBJ1-1, is GAGVSQSPRYKVTKRGQDVALRCDPISGHVSLYWYRQALGQGPEFLTYFNYEAQQDKSGLPNDRFSAERPEGSISTLTIQRTEQRDSAMYRCASSVRGEAFFGQGTRLTVV.

At least ten counts were recorded for this clonotype. V is TRBV7-8 and J is TRBJ1-2; D might be TRBD1 (5 bases). CDR3 length: 13 residues. The germline V gene encodes CDR1 SGHVS and CDR2 FQNEAQ. V was shortened by 1 base and J by 7 bases, with 10 bases between the two germline ends. The chain's CDR3 is CASSLVNQGGYTF. In nucleotides, the CDR3 is TGTGCCAGCAGCTTAGTAAATCAGGGTGGCTACACCTTC.

The CDR3 sequence is CASSPTSYQETQYF. CDR3 sequence (DNA): TGTGCCAGCAGCCCGACGTCGTACCAAGAGACCCAGTACTTC. V is TRBV6-6 and J is TRBJ2-5; D not certain. Germline V CDR1 and CDR2: MNHNY, SVGAGI (reference sequence). Trimming shortened V by 6 bases and J by 0 bases, and 11 bases separated the two germline ends. This CDR3 has 14 residues.

V gene TRBV14 combines with J gene TRBJ1-3, with a possible D match to TRBD1 (5 bases). The CDR3 consists of 17 residues. The V gene lost 1 base and the J gene lost 0 bases, with 13 bases spanning the gap. Germline-derived CDR1 and CDR2 are SGHDN and FVKESK. The CDR3 DNA sequence: TGTGCCAGCAGCCAAGGTGGGACGCCGAGCTCTGGAAACACCATATATTTT. Translated, it gives CASSQGGTPSSGNTIYF.

The V call is TRBV28, the J call TRBJ2-3, with D possibly matching TRBD1 (6 bases). Trimming cost V 6 bases and J 2 bases, with 18 bases left between them. The germline V gene encodes CDR1 MDHEN and CDR2 SYDVKM. CDR3 size: 16 residues. The DNA for the CDR3 is TGTGCCAGCAGGCTAAACCGGGACACTCTCACAGATACGCAGTATTTT. Translating it yields CASRLNRDTLTDTQYF.

The chain uses TRBV27 and TRBJ1-2; tentative D call: TRBD1 (5 bases). From germline, CDR1 is MNHEY and CDR2 SMNVEV (reference sequence). With 3 bases removed from V and 4 bases from J, the gap between germline ends came to 15 bases. This CDR3 is 15 amino acids long. In DNA, the CDR3 is TGTGCCAGCAGTTTCGGGACCGAGGGGAGCTATGGCTACACCTTC. Translation: CASSFGTEGSYGYTF.